These T cell receptor beta chains were read from a single sample in a study of OX40 agonist ivuxolimab in advanced cancers. The protocol was immunoSEQ multiplex PCR, while the TCRdb copy is restricted to in-frame clones and leaves out a portion. The table records 60,000 to 70,000 clones, around nine tenths of them present only once. The sample was CD4+ or CD8+ T cells sorted from blood, taken in a trial of the OX40 agonist ivuxolimab. The receptors shown here come from an adult with an advanced solid tumor such as melanoma, head and neck, liver or kidney cancer. The CDR3 runs from the conserved cysteine through the conserved F or W. D genes are given only for firm matches. Expanded clones are given a class, and other clones once, few, many or no size at all.

>TRBJ2-3|NA|NA|TRBV2
TGTGCCAGCAGGGACCAGGGCCTTAGCACAGATACGCAGTATTTT
CASRDQGLSTDTQYF
>TRBJ1-1|NA|NA|TRBV10-2
TGCGCCAGCAGTGCTCGGCAGGGCTGGAGCACTGAAGCTTTCTTT
CASSARQGWSTEAFF
>TRBJ2-7|NA|NA|TRBV11-1
TGTGCCAGCAGCTTAGTCCGGGACTCTGAGCAGTACTTC
CASSLVRDSEQYF
>TRBJ2-5|TRBD1|NA|TRBV10-3
TGTGCCATCAAAGGGGACAGGGCAGGAGGCGAGACCCAGTACTTC
CAIKGDRAGGETQYF
>TRBJ2-1|TRBD1|NA|TRBV5-4
TGTGCCAGCAGCGTGACAGGGGCCGGCGAGCAGTTCTTC
CASSVTGAGEQFF
>TRBJ1-2|NA|NA|TRBV19
TGTGCCAGTAGTATAGGCCCGCCAGGGAGCTATGGCTACACCTTC
CASSIGPPGSYGYTF
>TRBJ1-4|NA|NA|TRBV6-6
TGTGCCAGCAGCGATATTAACGGGGCAACTAATGAAAAACTGTTTTTT
CASSDINGATNEKLFF
>TRBJ2-3|NA|NA|TRBV5-4
TGTGCCAGCAGCTTGGCCGGGGGCCCGAGAGATACGCAGTATTTT
CASSLAGGPRDTQYF
>TRBJ2-5|NA|NA|TRBV2
TGTGCCAGCAGTAGGGGACAAGAGACCCAGTACTTC
CASSRGQETQYF
>TRBJ1-1|TRBD1|NA|TRBV7-9
TGTGCCAGCAGCCGGACAGGAGATTCTACTGAAGCTTTCTTT
CASSRTGDSTEAFF
>TRBJ2-2|NA|NA|TRBV5-8
TGTGCCAGCATGGAGCGTACGAACACCGGGGAGCTGTTTTTT
CASMERTNTGELFF
>TRBJ1-5|NA|NA|TRBV29-1
TGCAGCGTTATGACTGGAAATCAGCCCCAGCATTTT
CSVMTGNQPQHF
>TRBJ2-1|TRBD1|NA|TRBV27
TGTGCCAGCAGTTTACCGGGGACAGTCCCCAATGAGCAGTTCTTC
CASSLPGTVPNEQFF
>TRBJ2-1|NA|NA|TRBV5-4
TGTGCCAGCAGCCGAGGGGGGGCGCTAACCAATGAGCAGTTCTTC
CASSRGGALTNEQFF
>TRBJ2-1|TRBD2|few|TRBV6-5
TGTGCCAGCAGTTACTCGGGACTAGCGTCCTACAATGAGCAGTTCTTC
CASSYSGLASYNEQFF
>TRBJ2-7|NA|NA|TRBV25-1
TGTGCCAGCAGTGGCACTAGCTCGTGGCGTTACGAGCAGTACTTC
CASSGTSSWRYEQYF
>TRBJ1-1|TRBD1|NA|TRBV2
TGTGCCAGCAGTACAGGGGGCGAAGCTTTCTTT
CASSTGGEAFF
>TRBJ2-1|NA|NA|TRBV7-9
TGTGCCAGCCAAGCCGTTCAGGGATACAATGAGCAGTTCTTC
CASQAVQGYNEQFF
>TRBJ1-2|TRBD1|once|TRBV10-3
TGTGCCATCAGTGAGTCGACTAACAGGGGGCGAAGTCAGGGCTACACCTTC
CAISESTNRGRSQGYTF
>TRBJ2-1|NA|NA|TRBV5-1
TGCGCCAGCAGCTTGATCAGGGGCGGTGAGCAGTTCTTC
CASSLIRGGEQFF
>TRBJ2-2|TRBD2|few|TRBV19
TGTGCCAGTAGTCTCCACCGCCCGGAGCGGGGCACCGGGGAGCTGTTTTTT
CASSLHRPERGTGELFF
>TRBJ2-3|NA|NA|TRBV6-5
TGTGCCAGCAGTTCACGTTTGGGGCGAGATACGCAGTATTTT
CASSSRLGRDTQYF
>TRBJ2-5|TRBD2|NA|TRBV7-9
TGTGCCAGCAGCTTAGGCCTTGGGACTAGCGGGAGAGGAGAGACCCAGTACTTC
CASSLGLGTSGRGETQYF